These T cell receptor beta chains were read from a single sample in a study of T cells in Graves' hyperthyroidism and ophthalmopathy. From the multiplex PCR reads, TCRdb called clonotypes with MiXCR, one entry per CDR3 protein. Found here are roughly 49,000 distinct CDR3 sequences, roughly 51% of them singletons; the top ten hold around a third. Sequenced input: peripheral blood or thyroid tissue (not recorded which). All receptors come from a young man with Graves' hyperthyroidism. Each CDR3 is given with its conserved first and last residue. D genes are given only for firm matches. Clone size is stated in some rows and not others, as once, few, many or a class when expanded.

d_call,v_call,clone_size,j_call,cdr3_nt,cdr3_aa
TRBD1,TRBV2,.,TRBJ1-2,TGTGCCAGCACCGAATACAGGGGAAGTGGATATGGCTACACCTTC,CASTEYRGSGYGYTF
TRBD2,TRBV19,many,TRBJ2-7,TGTGCCAGTAGTATAACCGCGGGAGAGGGATACGAGCAGTACTTC,CASSITAGEGYEQYF
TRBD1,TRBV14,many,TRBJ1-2,TGTGCCAGCAGCCGAGTGACAGGGAGATCCTATGGCTACACCTTC,CASSRVTGRSYGYTF
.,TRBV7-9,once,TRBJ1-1,TGTGCCAGCAGCGGCCGACCTACTCGGGGCAGGGTGAACACTGACGCTTTCTTT,CASSGRPTRGRVNTDAFF
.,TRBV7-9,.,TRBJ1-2,TGTGCCAGCAGCTTCCCCATTCCCAGTAGACACCATGATGGCTATGGCTACACCTTC,CASSFPIPSRHHDGYGYTF
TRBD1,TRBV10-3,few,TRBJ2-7,TGTGCCATCAGTGAGGACAGGGGTTCCTACGAGCAGTACTTC,CAISEDRGSYEQYF
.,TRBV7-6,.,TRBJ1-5,TGTGCCAGCAGCTTAGGAGAAGGATCAGGGCAGCCCCAGCATTTT,CASSLGEGSGQPQHF
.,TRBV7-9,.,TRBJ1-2,TGTGCCAGCAGCCCGGGACGGAACTATGGCTACACCTTC,CASSPGRNYGYTF
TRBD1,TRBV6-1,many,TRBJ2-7,TGTGCCAGTGTACGAGGGGGCTCTGCTGGGGAGCAGTACTTC,CASVRGGSAGEQYF
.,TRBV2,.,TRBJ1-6,TGTGCCAGCGCTGGCCAGAATAATTCACCCCTCCACTTT,CASAGQNNSPLHF
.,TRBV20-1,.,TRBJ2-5,TGCAGTGGTCAGCACCAAGAGACCCAGTACTTC,CSGQHQETQYF
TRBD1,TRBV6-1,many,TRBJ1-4,TGTGCCAGCAGAGAGAGGGGGCTTAATGAAAAACTGTTTTTT,CASRERGLNEKLFF
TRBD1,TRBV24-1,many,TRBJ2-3,TGTGCCACCAGTGATGCGCCGGGACAGGCGCCCGTTACGGATACGCAGTATTTT,CATSDAPGQAPVTDTQYF
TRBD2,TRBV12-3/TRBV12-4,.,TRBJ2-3,TGTGCCAGCAGTTCCTTAGCGGGGGATTTCACAGATACGCAGTATTTT,CASSSLAGDFTDTQYF
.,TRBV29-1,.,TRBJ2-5,TGCAGCGTTGAACCGACTTTCGGGACCCAGTACTTC,CSVEPTFGTQYF
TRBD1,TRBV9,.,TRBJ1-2,TGTGCCAGCAGCGTAGAATCGGGACAGGCAATCTATGGCTACACCTTC,CASSVESGQAIYGYTF
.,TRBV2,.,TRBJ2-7,TGTGCCTGCACCGAAGGGGCTGGAGCCCCCTACGAGCAGTACTTC,CACTEGAGAPYEQYF
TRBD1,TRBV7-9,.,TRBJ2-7,TGTGCCAGCAGACGGGACAGGGGCTACGAGCAGTACTTC,CASRRDRGYEQYF
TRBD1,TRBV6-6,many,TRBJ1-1,TGTGCCAGCAGGGCTTCCGGGACAGAAAACACTGAAGCTTTCTTT,CASRASGTENTEAFF
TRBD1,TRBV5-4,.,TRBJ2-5,TGCGCCAGCAGCCAAGGCGACAGGGAGCAAGAGACCCAGTACTTC,CASSQGDREQETQYF
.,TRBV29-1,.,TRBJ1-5,TGCAGCGTTGGTCTTGGGACTGGTAATCAGCCCCAGCATTTT,CSVGLGTGNQPQHF
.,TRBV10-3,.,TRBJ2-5,TGTGCCATCAGTGACGGGTCGAACGTGCCGATGGAGACCCAGTACTTC,CAISDGSNVPMETQYF
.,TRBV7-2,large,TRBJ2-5,TGTGCCAGCAGCTTATATACGGAGACCCAGTACTTC,CASSLYTETQYF
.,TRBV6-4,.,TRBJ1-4,TGTGCCAGCAGTGACATTAATGAAAAACTGTTTTTT,CASSDINEKLFF
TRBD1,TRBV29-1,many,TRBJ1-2,TGCAGCGTCACAGGGGAAGTCGACTATGGCTACACCTTC,CSVTGEVDYGYTF
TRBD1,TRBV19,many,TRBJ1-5,TGTGCCAGTAAGGACAGGGCCTATAGCAATCAGCCCCAGCATTTT,CASKDRAYSNQPQHF
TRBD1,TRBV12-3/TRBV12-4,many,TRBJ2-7,TGTGCCAGCAGACCGGGACAGGAGAGCGAGCAGTACTTC,CASRPGQESEQYF
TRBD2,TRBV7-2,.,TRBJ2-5,TGTGCCAGCAGCCCAAGCCGGGGGGCCCAGTACTTC,CASSPSRGAQYF
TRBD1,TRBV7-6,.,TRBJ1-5,TGTGCCAGCAGCCGGGGACAGGGCAATCAGCCCCAGCATTTT,CASSRGQGNQPQHF
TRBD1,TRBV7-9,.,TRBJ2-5,TGTGCCAGCAGCTTAATGCCGAGGAGGACAGGGGGGCAAGAGACCCAGTACTTC,CASSLMPRRTGGQETQYF
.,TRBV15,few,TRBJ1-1,TGTGCCACCAGCAGCGATAGTTGGACTGAAGCTTTCTTT,CATSSDSWTEAFF
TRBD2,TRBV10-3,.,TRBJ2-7,TGTGCCATCAGGAGGGGAAGACTAGCGGGAGCCTACGAGCAGTACTTC,CAIRRGRLAGAYEQYF
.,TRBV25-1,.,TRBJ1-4,TGTGCCAGCAGTGAATTATTCGGGTCGGTGAATACTAATGAAAAACTGTTTTTT,CASSELFGSVNTNEKLFF